These 7 T cell receptor beta chains originate from one sample sequenced in a study of T cell responses to AZD1222 COVID-19 vaccine. The table came from immunoSEQ multiplex PCR; TCRdb's copy has only in-frame clones and leaves some out. The table has under 150,000 clones, 85% to 95% seen once. Sequencing was performed on peripheral blood, taken on day 0 of AZD1222 vaccination. The receptors were gathered from an adult in good health.

This chain links TRBV7-9 with TRBJ2-7; 12 nucleotides line up with TRBD1. Per germline, CDR1 SEHNR and CDR2 FQNEAQ (reference sequence). The CDR3 is made up of 17 amino acids. Trimming took 4 bases from V and 3 from J; bases not matched to a gene: 10. Here the CDR3 reads CASSSGQGADKIYEQYF. The CDR3, as DNA: TGTGCCAGCAGCTCGGGACAGGGGGCCGATAAAATCTACGAGCAGTACTTC. The full variable domain, its missing parts supplied by reference TRBV7-9 and TRBJ2-7, is DTGVSQNPRHKITKRGQNVTFRCDPISEHNRLYWYRQTLGQGPEFLTYFQNEAQLEKSRLLSDRFSAERPKGSFSTLEIQRTEQGDSAMYLCASSSGQGADKIYEQYFGPGTRLTVT.

The chain has TRBV19 and TRBJ1-2, with a possible D match to TRBD1 (5 bases). Germline V gene data show CDR1 as LNHDA and CDR2 as SQIVND (reference sequence). The CDR3 spans 11 residues. Trimming removed 5 bases from V and 5 bases from J, with 6 bases in between. CDR3 coding DNA: TGTGCCAGTAGTCACAGGTATGGCTACACCTTC. Encoded protein: CASSHRYGYTF. Together with reference TRBV19 and TRBJ1-2, the CDR3 gives the full variable domain: DGGITQSPKYLFRKEGQNVTLSCEQNLNHDAMYWYRQDPGQGLRLIYYSQIVNDFQKGDIAEGYSVSREKKESFPLTVTSAQKNPTAFYLCASSHRYGYTFGSGTRLTVV.

The rearrangement uses TRBV11-3 and TRBJ1-1, with unresolved D. V lost 4 bases and J lost 5, with 20 bases in between. Germline CDR1 SGHNT, CDR2 YENEEA. This CDR3 spans 16 amino acids. For the CDR3, the DNA is TGTGCCAGCAGCTCATCCCATGGGGAGTCTAGAACTGAAGCTTTCTTT. Protein sequence: CASSSSHGESRTEAFF.

This chain links TRBV7-2 with TRBJ1-1; unclear D gene. The CDR3 runs 13 residues. Germline CDR1 and CDR2: SGHTA and FQGNSA. V lost 4 bases and J lost 4, with 10 bases in between. The CDR3 reads CASSSSRATEAFF. The CDR3 bases are TGTGCCAGCAGCTCCAGCCGGGCCACTGAAGCTTTCTTT.

The V call is TRBV6-2 or TRBV6-3, the J call TRBJ1-2; 10 nucleotides match TRBD1. CDR1 is MNHEY and CDR2 is SVGEGT in the germline V gene. Unmatched junction bases numbered 4, after V lost 0 bases and J lost 6 bases. The CDR3 consists of 15 residues. The CDR3 loop is CASSYSPGQGNGYTF. CDR3 bases: TGTGCCAGCAGTTACTCTCCGGGACAGGGGAATGGCTACACCTTC.

The chain's CDR3 is CASSLSSTDTQYF. Written as DNA, the CDR3 is TGTGCCAGCAGCTTATCAAGCACAGATACGCAGTATTTT. This chain uses TRBV7-9 with TRBJ2-3; D not certain. Germline lookup yields CDR1 SEHNR and CDR2 FQNEAQ (reference sequence). CDR3 size: 13 residues. The V and J ends lost 2 bases and 0 bases respectively, with 3 bases between them. Drawing the rest from reference TRBV7-9 and TRBJ2-3, the complete variable domain is DTGVSQNPRHKITKRGQNVTFRCDPISEHNRLYWYRQTLGQGPEFLTYFQNEAQLEKSRLLSDRFSAERPKGSFSTLEIQRTEQGDSAMYLCASSLSSTDTQYFGPGTRLTVL.

The chain recombines TRBV2 with TRBJ2-7; no reliable D call. Germline loops: CDR1 SNHLY, CDR2 FYNNEI. V lost 4 bases and J 0 bases, leaving 10 bases between the germline ends. The CDR3 contains 14 residues. The CDR3 DNA reads TGTGCCAGCAGTGTGTCGCAGGTCTCCTACGAGCAGTACTTC. The encoded protein is CASSVSQVSYEQYF.